This T cell receptor beta chain was retrieved from a study of technical replicates of blood from a handful of donors. Trimming took 5 bases from V and 5 from J, leaving 16 bases between them. The CDR3 has 15 amino acids. Per germline, CDR1 SGHTA and CDR2 FQGNSA. The repertoire was sequenced with immunoSEQ multiplex PCR; TCRdb's copy has only in-frame clones and lacks some. Of around 72,000 clones in the sample, about nine tenths were seen once. The material sequenced was PBMCs. The source of this sequence is a human donor in good health. Some clones in this sample may be carry-over from other donors' samples. The rearrangement uses TRBV7-2 and TRBJ2-1; weak D call: TRBD1 (7 bases). The CDR3 is CASSAQGGAHNEQFF. The CDR3 DNA reads as TGTGCCAGCAGCGCGCAGGGGGGAGCACACAATGAGCAGTTCTTC.